This T cell receptor (beta chain) was sequenced in a study of cytomegalovirus exposure and HLA in healthy donors (dated 2017 in TCRdb). Some background on the complete study: An earlier analysis of some 550 of the donors reported more than 250 Gb of sequence data and 120 million or so unique TCR beta sequences from about 180 million T cells. Approximately 300 gigabases of sequencing data and around 85 million unique TCR sequences made up an early release that covered 640 HLA-typed donors. Of the 350 to 450 genotyped donors, approximately 83% fell in the genetic ancestry cluster associated with self-reported Caucasian donors. The study was designed to test whether signatures of past pathogen exposure could be identified by cataloging public T cell receptors. The T cell repertoires of 700 or so subjects were profiled by immunosequencing and related to cytomegalovirus serostatus. Along with the approximately 700-subject first cohort, a separate validation cohort of roughly 110 different subjects was used. High-throughput TCR immunosequencing, statistical association of individual TCRs with disease status, and machine learning were combined to predict cytomegalovirus infection status. A later analysis re-analyzed previously published TCR beta repertoires from roughly 630 donors and added high-resolution HLA genotyping to study TCR occurrence patterns. Rather than using new phenotypic data, the later analysis identified candidate immune exposures from TCR beta sequences and from how often those sequences occurred across donors. In an earlier analysis of 500 to 650 of the donors, high-throughput TCR beta sequencing was used to judge whether each TCR beta V gene segment behaved as functional or pseudogenic. Alongside the repertoire data, information on donor age, sex, ethnicity and CMV serostatus was compiled. A later genetic analysis used genome-wide SNP genotypes for about 60% of the roughly 700 donors, treating that subset as a discovery cohort. Every repertoire in the discovery cohort had been generated on one and the same sequencing platform. HLA typing covered class I and class II loci at four-digit resolution. The number of donors typed differed by locus, with about 629-630 for A, B, C, DRB1 and DQB1, 522 for DQA1, approximately 580 for DPA1, and roughly 450 for DPB1. A handful of DR-DQ haplotypes were handled as single units for association and clustering because linkage in the cohort was strong. Among under 450 genotyped donors of the cohort, an average of roughly 240,000 unique TCR beta nucleotide sequences were sequenced per donor, around 20% of them non-productive.

General study outcomes and caveats: Most CMV-associated TCR beta chains appeared to be HLA-restricted in a later analysis, and the HLA associations seemed to be driven largely by CMV exposure. In vitro tests confirmed that a few of the cytomegalovirus-associated TCR beta chains recognize cytomegalovirus antigens. Across donors, most TCR sequences were observed very rarely, whereas some public TCRs were present in many individuals. In this cohort, only TCR beta chains were sequenced, and detectable features were limited by the absence of alpha or paired-chain data. When HLA alleles, especially DR and DQ, strongly co-occurred, TCR associations were difficult to assign to individual alleles. Several of the top co-occurrence clusters appeared to be linked to parvovirus B19, influenza, CMV and Epstein-Barr virus, according to a later analysis. An association between a missense DCLRE1C variant and V-gene and J-gene trimming of TCR beta chains was found in a later genetic analysis and replicated in an independent cohort. Because the 87-base-pair reads could not distinguish some IMGT-functional V segments, including TRBV6-2 and TRBV6-3, those segments were excluded. A further reported finding was that TCR beta sequences accurately predicted the HLA-A and HLA-B alleles for most subjects in the first cohort. Because HLA typing was unavailable for some donors at each locus, only the typed subset was used in association tests. An earlier analysis of approximately 540 of the donors showed that most TCR beta V segments appeared in productive rearrangements either about 90% or about 30% of the time, which broadly matched IMGT annotations. A later analysis found that HLA-associated TCR beta chains were more clonally expanded and had lower generation probabilities than equally common non-associated chains. A later analysis associated about 18,000 TCR beta sequences with specific HLA alleles at a false discovery rate of 0.05. The classifier was reported to diagnose cytomegalovirus status with high specificity and sensitivity in both the original and validation cohorts. A later analysis found that TCR association rates varied across HLA loci, with DRB1 alleles showing the most associated TCRs and HLA-C alleles the fewest. Presence/absence analyses assumed roughly uniform sequencing depth across donors, an assumption that may not hold. Roughly 17 rarely observed V segments, including chromosome 9 orphons, were excluded from the earlier analysis of about 600 of the donors because counts were too low. A total of roughly 160 TCR beta chains were listed by the study as associated with cytomegalovirus. Correlated functional status among segregating V segments might be attributable to linkage disequilibrium, but an unknown experimental factor could not be ruled out. For the cohort, immune exposure information was limited to CMV serostatus. The authors suggested that the approach could potentially be extended to other disease states and immunological phenotypes. According to a later genetic analysis, donors in an Asian-associated ancestry cluster had fewer N-insertions in productive TCRs than the approximately 710-donor mean. A cluster of highly shared sequence variants was judged likely to represent a technical artifact of the sequencing pipeline.

The protocol used for the library was the immunoSEQ multiplex PCR assay. For the multiplex PCR, a mixture combining 60 forward primers for TCR Vbeta segments and 13 reverse primers for TCR Jbeta segments was used. The CDR3 region of rearranged TCR beta genes was amplified from genomic DNA with a multiplex PCR assay. Amplified TCR beta libraries were sequenced as 87-base-pair reads on the Illumina HiSeq System. Concerning the study's data processing: Across the 500 to 750 repertoires, a later analysis counted 80 million or so unique TCR beta chains, roughly 11 million of which were shared by at least two donors. A nearest-neighbor algorithm error-corrected the raw reads and collapsed the reads into unique sequences, merging closely related sequences to remove PCR and sequencing errors. V, D and J gene segments were assigned by aligning CDR3 sequences to IMGT reference sequences. Each retained sequence needed at least a six-nucleotide match to both a V gene segment and a J gene segment. Rearrangements were called productive when the CDR3 lacked stop codons and stayed in frame with V and J; all others were non-productive. CDR3 was defined according to IMGT convention as the region running from the second conserved V-encoded cysteine to the conserved J-encoded phenylalanine. In an earlier analysis of approximately 500 of the donors, sequences lacking an unambiguous match to a single V gene segment were excluded. An earlier analysis of almost 600 of the donors classified V segments as functional when productive rearrangements were above 56.7% and as segregating when the standard deviation between donors was above 5%. To diagnose cytomegalovirus status from the catalog of TCR beta chain sequences, a statistical classification framework was built. V and J gene assignment, in a later analysis, came from comparing TCR nucleotide sequences with IMGT/GENE-DB human TR gene sequences. In a later analysis, CDR3 sequences and most-parsimonious VDJ recombination scenarios were assigned using the TCRdist pipeline. In a later analysis, every TCR beta chain was defined by the combination of its CDR3 amino acid sequence and its V-gene family, and reads without a unique V-gene family were dropped. To address suspected cross-contamination and a sequencing artifact, a later analysis removed 450 to 700 highly shared, low-generation-probability nucleotide sequences. In a later analysis, a clonal expansion index for each public chain was calculated from normalized within-repertoire ranks of inferred template counts. A later analysis computed generation probabilities with a VDJ recombination model fitted to out-of-frame rearrangements, and checked the results against IGoR. In a later analysis, TCR-TCR, TCR-HLA and TCR-CMV co-occurrence was scored with hypergeometric tests, and a repertoire-size bias correction was applied to TCR pairs. False discovery rates were estimated in a later analysis by permuting HLA or CMV assignments 20 times. In a later analysis, co-occurring TCRs were grouped using DBSCAN, with TCRdist sequence similarity added in when clustering inside HLA-allele-positive subsets. Co-occurrence clustering excluded repertoires with fewer than 30,000 or more than 120,000 public chains, plus five with anomalous nucleotide sharing. Not all clones reach the TCRdb copy of this immuneACCESS table, which keeps in-frame sequences only. Checked studies attribute under half of the gap to unresolved V genes and leave the rest unexplained. That table is the source of V, J and clone size, and D and trimming were worked out from the DNA. For this sample the table gives 160,000 or so clones, of which about 77% were detected only once. The ten largest clonotypes hold 1.3% of the sample.

The germline ends are 22 bases apart after V is trimmed by 5 bases and J by 11 bases. The CDR3 sequence holds 14 residues, the cysteine and phenylalanine included. Solely the CDR3 DNA is kept, with 42 bases framed from the first base. Reading the germline V gene gives CDR1 MDHEN and CDR2 SYDVKM. The cohort consisted of approximately 670 healthy bone marrow donors. At the time of sampling, every cohort member was nominally healthy, though immune exposures that went unrecorded were likely present. The donor was CMV seronegative and belonged to the group of under 400 seronegative cohort members. A peripheral blood sample was provided by each donor, and peripheral blood mononuclear cells were used for TCR beta sequencing. Genomic DNA was extracted from the blood cell samples with the Qiagen DNeasy Blood Extraction Kit. Note on this clone: The clone's antigen remains unknown. No per-base quality is available; no much larger clone lies one base away.

The sample was PBMCs. This sequence originates from a man in his thirties or forties in good health and CMV-seronegative. Here the chain combines TRBV28 and TRBJ2-7, with TRBD1 perhaps the D gene, on 6 matching bases. The DNA reads TGTGCCAGCAGTCCATTTACTTCTAGACAGGAGGAGTACTTC. Its coded protein is CASSPFTSRQEEYF.